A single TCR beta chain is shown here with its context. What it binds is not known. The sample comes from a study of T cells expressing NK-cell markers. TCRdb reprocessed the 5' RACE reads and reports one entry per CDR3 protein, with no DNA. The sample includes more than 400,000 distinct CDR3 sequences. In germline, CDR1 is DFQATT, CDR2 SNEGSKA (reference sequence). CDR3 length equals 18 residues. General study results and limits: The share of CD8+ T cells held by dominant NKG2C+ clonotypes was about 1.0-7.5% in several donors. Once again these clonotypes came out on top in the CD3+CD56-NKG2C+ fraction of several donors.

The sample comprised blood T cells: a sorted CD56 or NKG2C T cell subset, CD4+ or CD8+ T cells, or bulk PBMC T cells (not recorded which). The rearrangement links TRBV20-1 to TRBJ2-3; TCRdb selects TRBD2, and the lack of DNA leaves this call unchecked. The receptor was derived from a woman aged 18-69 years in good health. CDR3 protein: CSARDLFVGRGHTDTQYF.